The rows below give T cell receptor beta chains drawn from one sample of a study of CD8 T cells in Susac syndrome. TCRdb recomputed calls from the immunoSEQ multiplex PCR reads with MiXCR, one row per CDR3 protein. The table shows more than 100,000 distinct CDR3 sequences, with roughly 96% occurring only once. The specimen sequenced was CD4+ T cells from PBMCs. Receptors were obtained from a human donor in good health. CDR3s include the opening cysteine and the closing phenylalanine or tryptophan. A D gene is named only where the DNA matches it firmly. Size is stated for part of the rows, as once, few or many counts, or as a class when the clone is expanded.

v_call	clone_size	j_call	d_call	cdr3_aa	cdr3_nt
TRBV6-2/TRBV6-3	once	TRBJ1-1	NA	CASSYGGANTEAFF	TGTGCCAGCAGTTACGGGGGGGCCAACACTGAAGCTTTCTTT
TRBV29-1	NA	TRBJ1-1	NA	CSVERQLNTEAFF	TGCAGCGTTGAACGACAGCTGAACACTGAAGCTTTCTTT
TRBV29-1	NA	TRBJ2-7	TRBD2	CSGGQGLAASYEQYF	TGCAGCGGGGGACAGGGACTAGCGGCCTCCTACGAGCAGTACTTC
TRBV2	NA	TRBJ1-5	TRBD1	CASRPDRERPQHF	TGTGCCAGCAGGCCCGACAGGGAACGGCCCCAGCATTTT
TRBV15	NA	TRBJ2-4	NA	CATSGGPELAKNIQYF	TGTGCCACCAGCGGTGGGCCGGAACTAGCCAAAAACATTCAGTACTTC
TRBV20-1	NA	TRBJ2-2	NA	CSAIPIDTGELFF	TGCAGTGCTATTCCGATTGACACCGGGGAGCTGTTTTTT
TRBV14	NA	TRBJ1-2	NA	CASSQVRNYGYTF	TGTGCCAGCAGCCAAGTCCGCAACTATGGCTACACCTTC
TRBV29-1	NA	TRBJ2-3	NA	CSVDITDPQGTDTQYF	TGCAGCGTTGATATCACGGACCCCCAGGGCACAGATACGCAGTATTTT
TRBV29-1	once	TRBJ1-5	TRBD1	CSATGTDQPQHF	TGCAGCGCGACCGGGACAGATCAGCCCCAGCATTTT
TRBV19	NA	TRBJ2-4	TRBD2	CASSIALAGTNIQYF	TGTGCCAGTAGTATAGCCCTAGCGGGAACAAACATTCAGTACTTC
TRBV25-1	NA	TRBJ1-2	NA	CASSDNPENYGYTF	TGTGCCAGCAGTGATAATCCGGAGAACTATGGCTACACCTTC
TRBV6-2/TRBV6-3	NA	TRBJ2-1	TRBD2	CASSYGSGAYNEQFF	TGTGCCAGCAGTTACGGTAGCGGGGCCTACAATGAGCAGTTCTTC
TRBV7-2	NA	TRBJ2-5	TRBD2	CASSTRTSVGQETQYF	TGTGCCAGCAGCACCAGGACTAGCGTGGGGCAAGAGACCCAGTACTTC
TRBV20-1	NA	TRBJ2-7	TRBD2	CNVPRGTSDSYEQYF	TGCAATGTTCCGCGTGGGACTAGCGACTCCTACGAGCAGTACTTC
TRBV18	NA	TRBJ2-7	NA	CASSPPGDSYEQYF	TGTGCCAGCTCACCACCGGGGGACTCCTACGAGCAGTACTTC
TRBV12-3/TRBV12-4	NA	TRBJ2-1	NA	CASTLRGSYNEQFF	TGTGCCAGCACCCTAAGGGGGTCGTACAATGAGCAGTTCTTC
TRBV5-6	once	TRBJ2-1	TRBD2	CASSFGGRAGVEQFF	TGTGCCAGCAGCTTCGGAGGCCGAGCGGGAGTAGAGCAGTTCTTC
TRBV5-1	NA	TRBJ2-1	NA	CASSLAQPARRHNEQFF	TGCGCCAGCAGCTTGGCACAACCGGCCCGTAGGCACAATGAGCAGTTCTTC
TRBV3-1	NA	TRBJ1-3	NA	CASSQDILSGNTIYF	TGTGCCAGCAGCCAAGATATTCTCTCTGGAAACACCATATATTTT
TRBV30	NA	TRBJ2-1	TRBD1	CAWSGGTGGIF	TGTGCCTGGAGTGGCGGGACAGGGGGCATCTTC
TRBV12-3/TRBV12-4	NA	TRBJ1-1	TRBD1	CASSQTGGDTEAFF	TGTGCCAGCAGCCAGACAGGGGGCGATACTGAAGCTTTCTTT
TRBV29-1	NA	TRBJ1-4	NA	CSVRRDTEKLFF	TGCAGCGTTCGCAGGGATACTGAAAAACTGTTTTTT
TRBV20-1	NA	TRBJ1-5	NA	CSANSGNQPQHF	TGCAGTGCTAACTCGGGCAATCAGCCCCAGCATTTT
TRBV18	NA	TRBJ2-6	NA	CASSPPPGAGANVLTF	TGTGCCAGCTCACCACCCCCAGGGGCTGGGGCCAACGTCCTGACTTTC
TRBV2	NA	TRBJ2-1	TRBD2	CASSRTSGEDNEQFF	TGTGCCAGCTCTAGGACTAGCGGAGAAGACAATGAGCAGTTCTTC
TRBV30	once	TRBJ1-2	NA	CAWNPTGPTYTF	TGTGCCTGGAACCCGACAGGACCTACCTACACCTTC
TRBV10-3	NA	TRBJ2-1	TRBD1	CAISALARGQLYNEQFF	TGTGCCATCAGTGCGCTTGCCAGGGGGCAACTCTACAATGAGCAGTTCTTC
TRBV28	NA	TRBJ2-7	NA	CASSSVQGGRLYEQYF	TGTGCCAGCAGTTCCGTTCAAGGAGGGCGCCTCTACGAGCAGTACTTC
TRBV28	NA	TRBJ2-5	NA	CASSNTHDSQYF	TGTGCCAGCAGTAATACCCACGACTCCCAGTACTTC
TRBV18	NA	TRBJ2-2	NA	CASSPGTQNTGELFF	TGTGCCAGCTCACCCGGGACGCAGAACACCGGGGAGCTGTTTTTT